This TCR beta chain was recorded in a study of T-cell memory formation after mild COVID-19 (dated by TCRdb to about 2021). In the study overall: Most TCR sequence clusters were specific to one of the two donors. Longitudinal TCRalpha and TCRbeta repertoire sequencing tracked T-cell clones expanding and contracting after mild COVID-19 in two donors. Two young, previously healthy adult volunteers made up the cohort, one male and one female.

Data came from an Illumina NovaSeq 6000. TCRalpha and TCRbeta cDNA libraries were built by 5'RACE with constant-segment primers, adding sample barcodes and unique molecular identifiers. RNA was extracted from every sample with Trizol reagent. Libraries were amplified in two PCR steps, with a second sample barcode and Illumina TruSeq adapters added in the second step. Libraries were sequenced on an Illumina NovaSeq with 2 x 150 bp paired-end reads. The study's own analysis went as follows. The reads were demultiplexed and collapsed into UMI-guided consensus sequences using migec v1.2.7. Using mixcr v2.1.11, UMI consensuses were aligned to TRA and TRB V and J templates and then assembled into clonotypes. A clonotype was counted as expanded or contracted only if both edgeR and NoisET called the change significant, with noise models trained on biological replicates. For edgeR calls, the cutoffs were a false discovery rate-adjusted p below 0.01 and a log2 fold-change threshold of 1. As an exploratory analysis of dynamics, max-normalized trajectories of the 1000 most abundant clonotypes were examined with PCA combined with hierarchical clustering. Separately sequenced CD4+ and CD8+ repertoires were used to assign a CD4 or CD8 phenotype to each responding clone. Through fastp at Q25 and MiXCR, TCRdb rebuilt clones from the public reads, retaining in-frame beta chains. Merged by CDR3 protein, the rows form single entries marked with the most common genes and DNA. TCRdb's processing, not the authors' own work, is the source of the V and J calls. This sample gives 270,000 or so distinct CDR3 sequences in total; around 17% of them show up just once. The ten largest clones capture about 23% of the sample.

Ficoll-Paque density gradient centrifugation was the method used to isolate PBMCs. Broad study findings and their caveats: The detection of some responding clones in pre-infection memory suggests that pre-existing cross-reactive memory T cells joined the SARS-CoV-2 response. From day 15 to 85, contracting clones showed balanced CD4/CD8 phenotypes, whereas a second wave of clones that expanded from day 15 to 37 leaned towards CD4+. The second-wave clones that peaked on day 37 were not confirmed to be SARS-CoV-2 specific. Contracting CD4+ clones were found mainly in CM and EM memory subsets, while CD8+ clones were enriched in EMRA. The study included only a couple of mild cases, and larger cohorts that include severe cases with pre-infection samples were judged to be necessary.

Only a few counts were recorded for this clonotype. Its antigen is not yet known. Base quality data are lacking; no much larger clone is found one base away. As encoded in the germline V gene, CDR1 is LGHNA while CDR2 is YSLEER. V is pruned by 1 base and J by 8 bases, leaving 17 bases of the junction without a gene match. Including the terminal cysteine and phenylalanine, the CDR3 comprises 18 residues. Only the CDR3 part of the read is kept: 54 bases, read in frame from the first base. The origin of this receptor is a young man who had mild COVID-19 (a few samples of this study predate the infection). The sample titles of this study are shuffled in the database, so cell type and time point are left out; the donor was told from shared clones. This chain joins TRBV4-3 to TRBJ2-1, and 7 junctional nucleotides match TRBD2. The sequencing input was PBMCs or a T cell subset sorted from them (not recorded which). The DNA sequence follows: TGCGCCAGCAGCCAAGCCCCAGTGAGCGGCGGGGGTGTCGATGAGCAGTTCTTC. Its protein reads: CASSQAPVSGGGVDEQFF.